This section outlines one TCR beta chain sequence together with its context. Its antigen is not known. The sample is drawn from a study of cytomegalovirus exposure and HLA in healthy donors. The study's findings and limits: What TCR beta sequences reportedly achieved was accurate prediction of HLA-A and HLA-B alleles in most subjects.

Primers for the PCR totalled 60 Vbeta and 13 Jbeta. Method: immunoSEQ multiplex PCR; TCRdb's copy keeps in-frame clones and lacks some. Among about 90,000 clones, approximately 76% were seen once, and the ten largest hold under 20%. The donors gave bone marrow, and they were healthy. This CDR3 comprises 12 residues. Germline-derived CDR1 and CDR2 are LNHDA and SQIVND (reference sequence). V dropped 10 bases and J dropped 10; count of bases not matched to a gene: 7. The gene calls are TRBV19 and TRBJ1-6, with 7 nucleotides matching TRBD1. The sequencing sample was made of PBMCs. This TCR derives from a woman aged 55-70 years in good health and CMV-seropositive. The CDR3 loop reads CATGTVNSPLHF. CDR3 in DNA: TGTGCCACTGGGACAGTAAACTCACCCCTCCACTTT.